This T cell receptor beta chain appears in the sequencing data of a study of neurological immune-mediated disorders. This clonotype came up a few times. PBMCs stored at -80 C, numbering 2 million, were the origin of the unsorted libraries. The CDR3 sequence is 17 residues long. CDR1 LGHDT and CDR2 YNNKEL come from the germline V gene (reference sequence). Losses at the gene ends were 4 bases for V and 7 bases for J; bases not matched to a gene: 13. TCRdb processed the 5' RACE reads anew with MiXCR; each CDR3 protein has one entry. The data hold approximately 50,000 distinct CDR3 sequences, with approximately 10% observed a single time.

Sequencing was carried out using PBMCs. This sequence was found in a man in his 70s with HTLV-1-associated myelopathy (HAM/TSP). The chain is built from TRBV3-1 and TRBJ2-1, with 10 bases matching TRBD2. Here the CDR3 reads CASSPLGASGSFNEQFF. In DNA form, the CDR3 reads TGTGCCAGCAGCCCATTGGGGGCTAGCGGGAGTTTTAATGAGCAGTTCTTC.